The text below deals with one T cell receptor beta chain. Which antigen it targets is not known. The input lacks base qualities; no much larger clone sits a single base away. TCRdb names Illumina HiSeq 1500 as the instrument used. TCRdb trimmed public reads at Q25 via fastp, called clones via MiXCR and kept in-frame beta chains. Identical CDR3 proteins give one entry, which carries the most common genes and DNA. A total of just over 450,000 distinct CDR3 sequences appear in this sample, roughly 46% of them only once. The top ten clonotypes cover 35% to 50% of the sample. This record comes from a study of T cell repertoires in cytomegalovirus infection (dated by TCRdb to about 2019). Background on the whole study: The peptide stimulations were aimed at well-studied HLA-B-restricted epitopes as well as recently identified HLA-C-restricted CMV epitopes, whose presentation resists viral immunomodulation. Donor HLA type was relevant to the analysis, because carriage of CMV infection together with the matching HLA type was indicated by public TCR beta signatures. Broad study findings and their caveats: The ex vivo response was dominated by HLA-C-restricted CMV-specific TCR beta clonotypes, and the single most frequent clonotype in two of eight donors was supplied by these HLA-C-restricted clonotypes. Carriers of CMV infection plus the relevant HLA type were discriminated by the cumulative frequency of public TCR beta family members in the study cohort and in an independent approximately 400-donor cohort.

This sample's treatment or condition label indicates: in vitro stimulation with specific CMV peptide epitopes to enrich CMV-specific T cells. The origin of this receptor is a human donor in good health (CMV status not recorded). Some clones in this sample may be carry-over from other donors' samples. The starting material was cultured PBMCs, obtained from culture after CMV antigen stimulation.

The DNA sequence follows: TGTGGTACCTCCGGGACAGCAAACAATGAGCAGTTCTTC. Protein translation: CGTSGTANNEQFF. The chain uses TRBV25-1 and TRBJ2-1; 7 central bases correspond to TRBD1. Based on the germline V gene, the CDR1 and CDR2 sequences are MGHDK and SYGVNS. The CDR3, from cysteine to phenylalanine, totals 13 residues. The only DNA kept is the CDR3, 39 bases in frame from the first base.